A selection of T cell receptor beta chains follows, all from one sample in a study of patients and donors after allogeneic stem cell transplantation. TCRdb ran MiXCR on the RT-PCR reads and lists one entry per CDR3 protein. The sample lists about 96,000 distinct CDR3 sequences; 45% to 50% were seen once. The sample comprised blood, either unsorted or a sorted T cell fraction (not recorded which). These receptors all come from a human donor who was either an allogeneic HSCT recipient or a stem cell or donor lymphocyte infusion donor (not recorded which). It is not recorded whose cells these are; they may come from a transplant donor. CDR3s include the opening cysteine and the closing phenylalanine or tryptophan. D genes are given only for firm matches. Some rows have no size entry. The others give once, few or many, or a class for an expanded clone.

len: 17; d_gene: NA; abundance: NA; j_gene: TRBJ1-6; v_gene: TRBV5-1; CDR3aa: CASSLGDVKRINSPLHF; CDR3nt: TGCGCCAGCAGCTTGGGGGACGTCAAACGGATCAATTCACCCCTCCACTTT
len: 15; d_gene: NA; abundance: few; j_gene: TRBJ1-5; v_gene: TRBV6-5; CDR3aa: CASSYSGQGSQPQHF; CDR3nt: TGTGCCAGCAGTTACTCAGGGCAGGGAAGTCAGCCCCAGCATTTT
len: 13; d_gene: NA; abundance: few; j_gene: TRBJ1-4; v_gene: TRBV5-5; CDR3aa: CASSLTPGEKLFF; CDR3nt: TGTGCCAGCAGCTTGACTCCCGGTGAAAAACTGTTTTTT
len: 11; d_gene: NA; abundance: NA; j_gene: TRBJ1-2; v_gene: TRBV6-5; CDR3aa: CASSGMNGYTF; CDR3nt: TGTGCCAGCAGTGGAATGAATGGCTACACCTTC
len: 15; d_gene: TRBD1; abundance: NA; j_gene: TRBJ2-5; v_gene: TRBV28; CDR3aa: CASSLFRGGRETQYF; CDR3nt: TGTGCCAGCAGTTTATTCCGAGGGGGCAGAGAGACCCAGTACTTC
len: 19; d_gene: NA; abundance: NA; j_gene: TRBJ1-6; v_gene: TRBV15; CDR3aa: CATSTGPPRVLLYNSPLHF; CDR3nt: TGTGCCACCAGCACCGGCCCCCCGCGAGTTTTACTCTATAATTCACCCCTCCACTTT
len: 14; d_gene: NA; abundance: many; j_gene: TRBJ1-5; v_gene: TRBV20-1; CDR3aa: CSARGDTHNQPQHF; CDR3nt: TGCAGTGCTAGGGGCGACACACACAATCAGCCCCAGCATTTT
len: 13; d_gene: NA; abundance: few; j_gene: TRBJ1-5; v_gene: TRBV29-1; CDR3aa: CSVVQGYNQPQHF; CDR3nt: TGCAGCGTTGTACAGGGTTACAATCAGCCCCAGCATTTT
len: 14; d_gene: NA; abundance: NA; j_gene: TRBJ1-1; v_gene: TRBV29-1; CDR3aa: CSLEMVKGDTEAFF; CDR3nt: TGCAGCCTCGAAATGGTAAAGGGGGACACTGAAGCTTTCTTT
len: 17; d_gene: TRBD2; abundance: few; j_gene: TRBJ2-2; v_gene: TRBV4-1; CDR3aa: CASSQWNSGKNTGELFF; CDR3nt: TGCGCCAGCAGCCAGTGGAATAGCGGGAAAAACACCGGGGAGCTGTTTTTT
len: 13; d_gene: NA; abundance: NA; j_gene: TRBJ2-7; v_gene: TRBV19; CDR3aa: CASSGRHSYEQYF; CDR3nt: TGTGCCAGTAGCGGACGCCACTCCTACGAGCAGTACTTC
len: 16; d_gene: TRBD1; abundance: few; j_gene: TRBJ1-1; v_gene: TRBV5-5; CDR3aa: CASSPSTDRGHTEAFF; CDR3nt: TGTGCCAGCAGCCCTTCGACGGACAGGGGGCATACTGAAGCTTTCTTT
len: 11; d_gene: NA; abundance: NA; j_gene: TRBJ1-3; v_gene: TRBV5-1; CDR3aa: CASSLEDTIYF; CDR3nt: TGCGCCAGCAGCTTGGAGGACACCATATATTTT
len: 15; d_gene: NA; abundance: NA; j_gene: TRBJ1-4; v_gene: TRBV7-9; CDR3aa: CASSLVIRANEKLFF; CDR3nt: TGTGCCAGCAGCTTAGTCATAAGGGCTAATGAAAAACTGTTTTTT
len: 14; d_gene: NA; abundance: few; j_gene: TRBJ1-6; v_gene: TRBV9; CDR3aa: CASSVTEANSPLHF; CDR3nt: TGTGCCAGCAGCGTGACAGAAGCTAATTCACCCCTCCACTTT
len: 18; d_gene: TRBD1; abundance: few; j_gene: TRBJ1-6; v_gene: TRBV18; CDR3aa: CASSPTQTGLRYNSPLHF; CDR3nt: TGTGCCAGCTCACCGACCCAGACAGGGCTCCGGTATAATTCACCCCTCCACTTT
len: 16; d_gene: TRBD2; abundance: NA; j_gene: TRBJ2-1; v_gene: TRBV20-1; CDR3aa: CSAGAPPSGRAHEQFF; CDR3nt: TGCAGTGCCGGGGCCCCCCCTAGCGGGAGGGCCCATGAGCAGTTCTTC
len: 14; d_gene: TRBD1; abundance: few; j_gene: TRBJ1-1; v_gene: TRBV9; CDR3aa: CASSPTGTNTEAFF; CDR3nt: TGTGCCAGCAGCCCGACAGGGACGAACACTGAAGCTTTCTTT
len: 13; d_gene: NA; abundance: NA; j_gene: TRBJ1-5; v_gene: TRBV19; CDR3aa: CASSSRVGQPQHF; CDR3nt: TGTGCCAGTAGCTCCCGGGTGGGACAGCCCCAGCATTTT
len: 17; d_gene: TRBD2; abundance: NA; j_gene: TRBJ2-1; v_gene: TRBV9; CDR3aa: CASSASGRERSYNEQFF; CDR3nt: TGTGCCAGCAGCGCTAGCGGGAGGGAGCGCTCCTACAATGAGCAGTTCTTC
len: 11; d_gene: NA; abundance: NA; j_gene: TRBJ2-7; v_gene: TRBV29-1; CDR3aa: CSVGGTYEQYF; CDR3nt: TGCAGCGTTGGAGGGACCTACGAGCAGTACTTC
len: 13; d_gene: NA; abundance: NA; j_gene: TRBJ1-2; v_gene: TRBV4-3; CDR3aa: CASSQDIRVKNTF; CDR3nt: TGCGCCAGCAGCCAAGATATCAGGGTTAAGAACACCTTC